This T cell receptor beta chain was captured in a study of Ad26.COV2.S vaccination and SARS-CoV-2 variants. About the research overall: COV1001, an Ad26.COV2.S trial, supplied this vaccine-arm donor. Overall study results and limits: Researchers reported similar non-spike TCR breadth in vaccine and placebo recipients.

CDR1 WNHNN and CDR2 SYGVQD come from the germline V gene (reference sequence). The CDR3 loop spans 13 amino acids. V was pared by 5 bases and J by 2 bases, with 6 bases between. This clone came up once. Its antigen is not identified. Sequencing was performed with immunoSEQ multiplex PCR; in TCRdb, only in-frame clones are kept and a portion is missing. Found here are 410,000 or so clones, about 92% of them singletons; the top ten hold under 2%. Treatment denoted: approximately 18 received Ad26.COV2.S at low or high dose, single or two shots; 5 received placebo; per-sample allocation not given. Day 63 following the first vaccine or placebo injection was when the samples were taken. At a Boston site, the person donating was an adult of 18-55 years. This vaccine is an Ad26 vector that expresses the Wuhan-strain SARS-CoV-2 spike.

The V call is TRBV10-1, the J call TRBJ2-2; unclear D gene. This clonotype was sampled from a person between 18 and 65 years old who received the Ad26.COV2.S COVID-19 vaccine or a placebo. The material sequenced was peripheral blood, taken in a trial of Ad26.COV2.S vaccine versus placebo. DNA for the CDR3: TGCGCCAGCAGTTTGGGAAACACCGGGGAGCTGTTTTTT. The encoded protein is CASSLGNTGELFF.